This TCR beta chain was recorded in a study of cytomegalovirus exposure and HLA in healthy donors. Study-wide results and limits: Across donors, presence/absence analyses took sequencing depth to be roughly uniform.

13 Jbeta primers and 60 Vbeta primers were used for the PCR. TCRdb's copy holds only in-frame clones and misses some; the assay was immunoSEQ multiplex PCR. The data show fewer than 200,000 clones, 87% seen once. This clone was seen a single time. Its antigen is still unknown. Germline CDR1 reads KGHSH; CDR2 reads LQKENI. V was clipped by 2 bases and J by 0 bases; unmatched bases: 2. The CDR3 consists of 15 residues. Input material: PBMCs. This TCR was recovered from a woman aged 25 to 45 in good health and CMV-seronegative. The chain links TRBV18 to TRBJ2-3, with TRBD2 matching over 7 bases. The CDR3 nucleotides are TGTGCCAGCTCACCAGGGCGGGGGAGCACAGATACGCAGTATTTT. Its translation: CASSPGRGSTDTQYF.